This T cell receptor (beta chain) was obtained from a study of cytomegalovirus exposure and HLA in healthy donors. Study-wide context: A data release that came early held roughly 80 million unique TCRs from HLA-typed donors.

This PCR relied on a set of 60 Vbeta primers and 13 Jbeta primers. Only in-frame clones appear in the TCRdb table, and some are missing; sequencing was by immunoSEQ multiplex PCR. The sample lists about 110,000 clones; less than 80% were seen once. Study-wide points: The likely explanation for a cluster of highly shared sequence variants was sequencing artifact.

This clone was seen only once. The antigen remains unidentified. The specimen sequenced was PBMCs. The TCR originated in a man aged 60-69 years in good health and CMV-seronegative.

The CDR3 here is CASTSDSSGEKLFF. The CDR3 bases are TGTGCCAGCACCTCGGACTCAAGTGGGGAAAAACTGTTTTTT. The rearrangement links TRBV25-1 to TRBJ1-4; no definite D call. V lost 7 bases and J 8 bases, leaving 17 bases between the germline ends. The CDR3 contains 14 residues. Per germline, CDR1 MGHDK and CDR2 SYGVNS.